The rows below give T cell receptor beta chains drawn from one sample of a study of blood T cell repertoires in COVID-19. Assay: immunoSEQ multiplex PCR; the TCRdb copy retains only in-frame clones and omits some. The sample includes about 140,000 clones, 75% to 80% of them seen just once. The sequencing input was PBMCs or T cells enriched from blood (not recorded which). These receptors came from a woman aged 45-65 years who had recovered from COVID-19. CDR3s include the opening cysteine and the closing phenylalanine or tryptophan. A D gene is named only where the DNA matches it firmly. Not all rows give a size; the values are once, few, many and, for expanded clones, a class.

clone_size j_call v_call d_call cdr3_length cdr3_aa cdr3_nt
- TRBJ1-2 TRBV28 - 13 CASKIHSSGGYTF TGTGCCAGCAAAATCCACTCGTCAGGTGGCTACACCTTC
- TRBJ1-1 TRBV6-1 TRBD1 17 CASSVGRDRGWNTEAFF TGTGCCAGCAGTGTTGGGAGAGACAGGGGCTGGAACACTGAAGCTTTCTTT
- TRBJ1-4 TRBV19 - 17 CASSRGGQPATNEKLFF TGTGCCAGTAGTAGGGGGGGCCAGCCCGCAACTAATGAAAAACTGTTTTTT
few TRBJ1-2 TRBV10-3 - 12 CAIQGYIDGYTF TGTGCCATCCAGGGTTATATTGATGGCTACACCTTC
- TRBJ1-2 TRBV20-1 - 11 CSADLGQLLVF TGCAGTGCCGACTTGGGTCAGCTTTTGGTCTTC
- TRBJ1-1 TRBV7-3 - 13 CASKLGQNTEAFF TGTGCCAGCAAGTTGGGGCAAAACACTGAAGCTTTCTTT
- TRBJ2-7 TRBV29-1 TRBD1 14 CSVEQDRGTYEQYF TGCAGCGTTGAACAGGACAGGGGCACCTACGAGCAGTACTTC
- TRBJ2-3 TRBV6-5 TRBD2 15 CASSYSTSGADTQYF TGTGCCAGCAGTTACTCGACTAGCGGGGCAGATACGCAGTATTTT
- TRBJ1-2 TRBV27 TRBD1 14 CASSPGTGNYGYTF TGTGCCAGCAGTCCGGGGACAGGGAACTATGGCTACACCTTC
- TRBJ2-3 TRBV27 TRBD2 13 CASSRREGNTQYF TGTGCCAGCAGCCGCAGGGAGGGAAATACGCAGTATTTT
few TRBJ1-2 TRBV6-5 - 15 CASRMGGQMNYGYTF TGTGCCAGCAGAATGGGTGGACAGATGAACTATGGCTACACCTTC
few TRBJ2-1 TRBV30 - 13 CALEAGLRNEQFF TGTGCCCTAGAGGCGGGACTTCGCAATGAGCAGTTCTTC
- TRBJ2-1 TRBV3-1/TRBV3-2 - 14 CASSQLPSESEQFF TGTGCCAGCAGCCAATTACCCAGCGAGTCTGAGCAGTTCTTC
- TRBJ2-3 TRBV5-4 TRBD2 17 CASSLGLASPSTDTQYF TGTGCCAGCAGCTTAGGACTAGCGTCCCCCAGCACAGATACGCAGTATTTT
- TRBJ1-4 TRBV11-3 - 16 CASSLGRSGANEKLFF TGTGCCAGCAGCCTCGGGCGCTCGGGAGCTAATGAAAAACTGTTTTTT
- TRBJ1-5 TRBV19 TRBD1 16 CASSSVGTGSNQPQHF TGTGCCAGTAGTAGCGTAGGGACAGGGTCCAATCAGCCCCAGCATTTT
few TRBJ1-1 TRBV4-2 - 14 CASSQVDSYTEAFF TGTGCCAGCAGCCAAGTGGACAGTTACACTGAAGCTTTCTTT
- TRBJ2-7 TRBV19 TRBD1 15 CASSTGGPLTSEQYF TGTGCCAGTTCGACAGGGGGCCCTTTAACCTCCGAGCAGTACTTC
- TRBJ2-4 TRBV9 TRBD1 12 CASSAVGGTLYF TGTGCCAGCAGCGCCGTAGGGGGCACCTTGTACTTC
- TRBJ2-1 TRBV5-1 TRBD2 15 CASSPAGGDVNEQFF TGCGCCAGCAGCCCGGCGGGGGGGGACGTAAATGAGCAGTTCTTC
- TRBJ1-2 TRBV28 TRBD1 15 CASSSPGQGDYGYTF TGTGCCAGCAGTTCCCCGGGACAGGGGGACTATGGCTACACCTTC
- TRBJ2-7 TRBV3-1/TRBV3-2 - 14 CANSQEGGSYEQYF TGTGCCAACAGCCAAGAAGGGGGTAGCTACGAGCAGTACTTC
- TRBJ1-2 TRBV7-3 TRBD1 15 CASSLSGQGVGGYTF TGTGCCAGCAGCTTATCGGGACAGGGCGTCGGGGGCTACACCTTC
- TRBJ2-2 TRBV5-1 TRBD2 14 CASRLRGGAGELFF TGCGCCAGCAGATTGCGGGGGGGAGCCGGGGAGCTGTTTTTT
- TRBJ1-2 TRBV19 TRBD1 15 CASSLHRGLNYGYTF TGTGCCAGTAGCCTGCACAGGGGGCTTAACTATGGCTACACCTTC
few TRBJ2-1 TRBV19 - 16 CASSIKGGGPYNEQFF TGTGCCAGTAGTATTAAGGGAGGGGGTCCCTACAATGAGCAGTTCTTC
once TRBJ2-5 TRBV7-3 TRBD2 16 CASSPGTSGYQETQYF TGTGCCAGCAGCCCAGGGACTAGCGGTTACCAAGAGACCCAGTACTTC
medium-sized TRBJ1-2 TRBV7-9 - 15 CASSLGQGRTYGYTF TGTGCCAGCAGCTTAGGTCAGGGCAGGACCTATGGCTACACCTTC
- TRBJ2-7 TRBV4-1 TRBD2 15 CASSRLAGGPYEQYF TGCGCCAGCAGTCGTCTAGCGGGAGGACCCTACGAGCAGTACTTC
- TRBJ1-6 TRBV11-3 TRBD1 15 CASSLLGQVDSPLHF TGTGCCAGCAGCTTATTGGGACAGGTAGATTCACCCCTCCACTTT
- TRBJ2-7 TRBV28 TRBD2 14 CASSLSGRRNEQYF TGTGCCAGCAGTCTTAGCGGGAGACGGAACGAGCAGTACTTC
once TRBJ1-1 TRBV6-5 - 12 CASNRRDTEAFF TGTGCCAGCAATAGACGGGATACTGAAGCTTTCTTT
- TRBJ2-1 TRBV7-3 TRBD2 15 CASSLGSGMGNEQFF TGTGCCAGCAGCTTAGGTAGCGGGATGGGCAATGAGCAGTTCTTC
- TRBJ1-5 TRBV2 - 16 CARPGTLGTHNQPQHF TGTGCCAGACCCGGAACCCTCGGGACACACAATCAGCCCCAGCATTTT
few TRBJ2-7 TRBV5-1 TRBD1 15 CASSSRQGRPYEQYF TGCGCCAGCAGCTCCCGACAGGGGAGGCCTTACGAGCAGTACTTC
- TRBJ1-5 TRBV11-2 - 15 CASSLGRGSNQPQHF TGTGCCAGCAGCTTAGGTAGGGGGAGCAATCAGCCCCAGCATTTT